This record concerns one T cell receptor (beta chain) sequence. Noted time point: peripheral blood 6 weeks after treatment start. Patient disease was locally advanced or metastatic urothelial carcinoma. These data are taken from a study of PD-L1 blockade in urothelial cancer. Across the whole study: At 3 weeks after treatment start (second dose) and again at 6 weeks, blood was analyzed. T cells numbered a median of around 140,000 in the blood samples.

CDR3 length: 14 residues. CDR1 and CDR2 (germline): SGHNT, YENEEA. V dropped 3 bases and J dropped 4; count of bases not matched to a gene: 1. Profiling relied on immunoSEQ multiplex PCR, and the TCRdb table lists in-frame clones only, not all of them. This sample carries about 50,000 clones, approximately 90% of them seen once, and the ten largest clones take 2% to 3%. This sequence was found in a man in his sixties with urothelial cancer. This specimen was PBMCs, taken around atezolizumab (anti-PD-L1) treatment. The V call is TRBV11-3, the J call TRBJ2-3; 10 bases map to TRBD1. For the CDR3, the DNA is TGTGCCAGCAGCTTGACAGGGGGCTCAGATACGCAGTATTTT. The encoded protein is CASSLTGGSDTQYF.